The next 9 T cell receptor beta chains were all read from a single sample in a study of T cell changes during pregnancy in multiple sclerosis. Method: immunoSEQ multiplex PCR; TCRdb's copy keeps in-frame clones and lacks some. The table has some 38,000 clones, approximately 91% seen once. Here the sequenced sample was CD8+ T cells from peripheral blood mononuclear cells, taken after pregnancy. These receptors all stem from a female donor with multiple sclerosis, enrolled in a pregnancy study.

V is TRBV13 and J is TRBJ1-1; tentatively, D is TRBD1 (6 bases). Trimming left V 1 base short and J 2 bases short, with 11 bases between. The CDR3 is made up of 15 amino acids. CDR1 and CDR2 (germline): PRHDT, FYEKMQ (reference sequence). CDR3 protein: CASSLDGGANTEAFF. As DNA, the CDR3 is TGTGCCAGCAGCTTAGATGGGGGGGCCAACACTGAAGCTTTCTTT.

V gene TRBV5-1 combines with J gene TRBJ2-2; TRBD2 matches at 9 bases. Losses at the gene ends were 0 bases for V and 0 bases for J; bases not matched to a gene: 3. Germline V gives CDR1 SGHRS, CDR2 YFSETQ. The CDR3 totals 17 residues. CDR3 DNA sequence: TGCGCCAGCAGCTTGGAGGGACTAGCCGCGAACACCGGGGAGCTGTTTTTT. Translation: CASSLEGLAANTGELFF.

V is TRBV7-3 and J is TRBJ2-3, with 7 bases aligning to TRBD1. In germline, CDR1 is SGHTA, CDR2 FQGTGA. V lost 3 bases and J lost 4; bases outside the gene matches: 7. This CDR3 spans 15 amino acids. Here the CDR3 DNA reads TGTGCCAGCAGCTTGCGGCAGGGGGACCCAGATACGCAGTATTTT. This codes for CASSLRQGDPDTQYF.

This chain joins TRBV9 and TRBJ2-7; 7 nucleotides align to TRBD1. Germline V lookup: CDR1 SGDLS, CDR2 YYNGEE. The CDR3 totals 13 residues. The V and J ends lost 5 bases and 0 bases, in that order; junction bases with no gene match: 2. The CDR3 DNA is TGTGCCAGCAGTGACAGGGACTCCTACGAGCAGTACTTC. It translates to CASSDRDSYEQYF. Full variable domain (rest looked up from reference TRBV9 and TRBJ2-7): DSGVTQTPKHLITATGQRVTLRCSPRSGDLSVYWYQQSLDQGLQFLIQYYNGEERAKGNILERFSAQQFPDLHSELNLSSLELGDSALYFCASSDRDSYEQYFGPGTRLTVT.

This clone was seen a few times. The chain uses TRBV9 and TRBJ1-6, with TRBD1 matching over 10 bases. This CDR3 is 15 amino acids long. Unmatched junction bases numbered 4, after V lost 4 bases and J lost 6 bases. Germline V gene data show CDR1 as SGDLS and CDR2 as YYNGEE. DNA of the CDR3: TGTGCCAGCAGCCAACGGACAGGGGGTAATTCACCCCTCCACTTT. It encodes CASSQRTGGNSPLHF.

This CDR3 is CASSSSGSSYNEQFF. Written as DNA, the CDR3 is TGTGCCAGCAGTTCGAGCGGTAGCTCCTACAATGAGCAGTTCTTC. The V and J genes are TRBV9 and TRBJ2-1; D is perhaps TRBD2 (5 bases). V lost 5 bases to trimming and J lost 0 bases, with 12 bases between them. The CDR3 loop spans 15 amino acids. CDR1 SGDLS and CDR2 YYNGEE come from the germline V gene.

V usage is TRBV4-2 and J usage is TRBJ1-2; D unresolved. CDR1 is LGHNA, CDR2 YNFKEQ, per germline. The germline V and J ends were trimmed by 1 base and 7 bases, with 7 bases remaining between them. The CDR3 loop spans 12 amino acids. The DNA for the CDR3 is TGTGCCAGCAGCCAAGGAGGAGTTGGCTACACCTTC. Its protein is CASSQGGVGYTF.

This clone occurred many times. The chain employs TRBV4-1 and TRBJ2-1; D perhaps matches TRBD1 (5 bases). The CDR3 sequence is 14 residues long. Trimming removed 5 bases from V and 4 bases from J, with 12 bases in between. Germline CDR1 is MGHRA and CDR2 is YSYEKL. CDR3 DNA sequence: TGCGCCAGCAGCTCAGATCAGGGTTACAATGAGCAGTTCTTC. Its translation is CASSSDQGYNEQFF.

The V gene is TRBV4-1, the J gene TRBJ2-1, with D possibly being TRBD1 (6 bases). The germline V and J ends were trimmed by 8 bases and 2 bases, with 10 bases remaining between them. This CDR3 is 13 amino acids long. Germline loops: CDR1 MGHRA, CDR2 YSYEKL. CDR3 sequence: CASSQGPYNEQFF. CDR3 DNA: TGCGCCAGCTCCCAGGGGCCCTACAATGAGCAGTTCTTC.